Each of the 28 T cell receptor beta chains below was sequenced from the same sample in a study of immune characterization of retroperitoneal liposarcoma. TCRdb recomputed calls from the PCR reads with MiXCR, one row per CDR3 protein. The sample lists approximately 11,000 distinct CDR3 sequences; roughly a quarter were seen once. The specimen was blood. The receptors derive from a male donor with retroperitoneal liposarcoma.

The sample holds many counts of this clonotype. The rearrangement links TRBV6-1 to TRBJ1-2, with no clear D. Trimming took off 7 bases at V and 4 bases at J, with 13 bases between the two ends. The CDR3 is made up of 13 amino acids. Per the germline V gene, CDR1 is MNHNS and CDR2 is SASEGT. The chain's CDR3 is CASIIAGGYGYTF. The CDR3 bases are TGTGCCAGCATTATAGCAGGAGGCTATGGCTACACCTTC.

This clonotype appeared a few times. CDR3 nucleotides: TGTGCCAGCAGTTACTCGAAAGGGAAGAATCAGCCCCAGCATTTT. As protein: CASSYSKGKNQPQHF. This chain joins TRBV6-5 and TRBJ1-5; D ambiguous. The V end was cut by 0 bases, the J end by 4 bases, with 10 bases between. Germline CDR1 is MNHEY and CDR2 is SVGAGI. The CDR3 loop spans 15 amino acids.

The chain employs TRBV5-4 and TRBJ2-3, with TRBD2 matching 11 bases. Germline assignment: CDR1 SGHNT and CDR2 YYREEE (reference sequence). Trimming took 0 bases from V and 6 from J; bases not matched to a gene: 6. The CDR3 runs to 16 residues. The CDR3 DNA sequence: TGTGCCAGCAGCTTGGTAGCGGGGGGGCTCCGGGATACGCAGTATTTT. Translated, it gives CASSLVAGGLRDTQYF.

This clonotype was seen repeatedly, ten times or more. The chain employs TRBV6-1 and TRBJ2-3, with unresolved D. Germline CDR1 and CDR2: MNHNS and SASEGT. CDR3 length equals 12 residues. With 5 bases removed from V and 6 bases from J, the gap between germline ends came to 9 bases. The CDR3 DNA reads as TGTGCCAGCAGTCAATTGGGGGATACGCAGTATTTT. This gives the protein CASSQLGDTQYF.

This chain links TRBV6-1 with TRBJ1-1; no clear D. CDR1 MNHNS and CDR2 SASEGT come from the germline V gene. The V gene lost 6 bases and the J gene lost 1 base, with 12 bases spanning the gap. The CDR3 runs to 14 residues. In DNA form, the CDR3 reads TGTGCCAGCAGCCAGGCCGTGGCGAACACTGAAGCTTTCTTT. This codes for CASSQAVANTEAFF.

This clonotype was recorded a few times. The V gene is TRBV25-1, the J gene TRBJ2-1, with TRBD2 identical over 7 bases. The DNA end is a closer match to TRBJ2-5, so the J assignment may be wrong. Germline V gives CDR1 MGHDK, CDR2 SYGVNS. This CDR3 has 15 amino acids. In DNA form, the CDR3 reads TGTGCCAGCTCCCCCCCAATGGGGGGGAGAGAGACCCAGTACTTC. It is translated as CASSPPMGGRETQYF.

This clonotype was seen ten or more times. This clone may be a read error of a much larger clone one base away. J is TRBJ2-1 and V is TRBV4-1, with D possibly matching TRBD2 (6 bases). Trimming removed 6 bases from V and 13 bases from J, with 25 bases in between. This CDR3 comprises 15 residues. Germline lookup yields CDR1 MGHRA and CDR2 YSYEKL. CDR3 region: CASSPTARSGETQFF. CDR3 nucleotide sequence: TGCGCCAGCAGTCCGACGGCTAGATCGGGAGAGACCCAGTTCTTC.

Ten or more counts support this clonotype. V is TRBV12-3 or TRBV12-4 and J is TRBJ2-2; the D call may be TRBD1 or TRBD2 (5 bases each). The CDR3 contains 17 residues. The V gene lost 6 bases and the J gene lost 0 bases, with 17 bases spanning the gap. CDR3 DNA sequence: TGTGCCAGCAGGCCGGGGACGGGAAATACGAACACCGGGGAGCTGTTTTTT. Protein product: CASRPGTGNTNTGELFF.

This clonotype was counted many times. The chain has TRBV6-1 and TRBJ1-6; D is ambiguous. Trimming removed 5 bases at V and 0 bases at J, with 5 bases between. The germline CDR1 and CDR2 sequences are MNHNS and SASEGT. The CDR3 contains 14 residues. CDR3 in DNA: TGTGCCAGCAGTCAGAGCTCCTATAATTCACCCCTCCACTTT. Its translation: CASSQSSYNSPLHF.

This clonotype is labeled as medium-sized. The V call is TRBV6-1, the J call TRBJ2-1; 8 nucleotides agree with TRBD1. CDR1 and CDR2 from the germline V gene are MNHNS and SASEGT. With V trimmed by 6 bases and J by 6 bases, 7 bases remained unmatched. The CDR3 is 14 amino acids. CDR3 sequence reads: CASRRQGLVNEQFF. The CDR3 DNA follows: TGTGCCAGCAGGCGACAGGGGCTCGTCAATGAGCAGTTCTTC.

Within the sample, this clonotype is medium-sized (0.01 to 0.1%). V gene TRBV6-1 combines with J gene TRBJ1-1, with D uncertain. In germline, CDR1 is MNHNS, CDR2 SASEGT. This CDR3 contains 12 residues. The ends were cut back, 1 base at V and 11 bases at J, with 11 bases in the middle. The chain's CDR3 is CASSEGTLRAFF. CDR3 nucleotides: TGTGCCAGCAGTGAAGGTACCTTGCGGGCTTTCTTT.

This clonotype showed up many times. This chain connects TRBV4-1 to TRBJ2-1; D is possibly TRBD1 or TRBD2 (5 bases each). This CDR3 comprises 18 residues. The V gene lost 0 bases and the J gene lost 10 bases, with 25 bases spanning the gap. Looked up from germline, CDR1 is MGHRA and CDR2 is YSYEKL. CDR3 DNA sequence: TGCGCCAGCAGCCAAGAGTGGGGGACCGGGGCGTACTCCTACGAGCAGTTCTTC. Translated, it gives CASSQEWGTGAYSYEQFF.

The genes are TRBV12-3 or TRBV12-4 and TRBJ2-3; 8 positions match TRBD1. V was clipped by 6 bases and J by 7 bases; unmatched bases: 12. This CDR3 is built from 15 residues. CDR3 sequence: CASSPDRELIHTQYF. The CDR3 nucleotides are TGTGCCAGCAGCCCGGACAGGGAGCTCATTCATACGCAGTATTTT.

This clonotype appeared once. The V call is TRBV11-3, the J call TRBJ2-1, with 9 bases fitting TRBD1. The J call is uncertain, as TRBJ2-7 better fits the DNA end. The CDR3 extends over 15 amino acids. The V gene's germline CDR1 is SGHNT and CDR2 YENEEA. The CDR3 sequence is CASSLGGQGGFEQYV. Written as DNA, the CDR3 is TGTGCCAGCAGCTTAGGGGGACAGGGAGGTTTCGAGCAGTACGTC.

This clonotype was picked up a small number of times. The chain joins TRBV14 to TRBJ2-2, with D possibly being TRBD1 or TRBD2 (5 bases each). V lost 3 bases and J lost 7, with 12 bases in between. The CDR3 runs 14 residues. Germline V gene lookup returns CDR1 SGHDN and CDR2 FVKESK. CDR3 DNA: TGTGCCAGCAGCCAGGAGATGGGGGTCGGGGAGCTGTTTTTT. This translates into CASSQEMGVGELFF. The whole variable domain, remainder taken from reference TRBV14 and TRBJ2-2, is EAGVTQFPSHSVIEKGQTVTLRCDPISGHDNLYWYRRVMGKEIKFLLHFVKESKQDESGMPNNRFLAERTGGTYSTLKVQPAELEDSGVYFCASSQEMGVGELFFGEGSRLTVL.

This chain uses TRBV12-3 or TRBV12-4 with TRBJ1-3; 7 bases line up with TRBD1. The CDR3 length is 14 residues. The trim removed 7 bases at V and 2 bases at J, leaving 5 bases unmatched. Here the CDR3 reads CASMLRGAGNTIYF. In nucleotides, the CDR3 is TGTGCCAGCATGCTCAGGGGGGCTGGAAACACCATATATTTT.

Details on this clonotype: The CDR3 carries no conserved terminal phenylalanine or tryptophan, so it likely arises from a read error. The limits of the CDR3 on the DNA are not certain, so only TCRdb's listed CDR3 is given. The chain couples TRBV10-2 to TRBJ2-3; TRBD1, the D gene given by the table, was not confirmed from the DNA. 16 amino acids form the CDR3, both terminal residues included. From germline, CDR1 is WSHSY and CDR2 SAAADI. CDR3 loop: CARDSGTGEYEQYFGP.

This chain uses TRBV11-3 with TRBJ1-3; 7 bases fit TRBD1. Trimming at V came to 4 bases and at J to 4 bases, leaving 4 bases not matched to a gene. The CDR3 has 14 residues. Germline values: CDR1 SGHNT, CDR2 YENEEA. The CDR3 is CASSSGTEGNTIYF. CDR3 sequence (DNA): TGTGCCAGCAGCTCCGGGACAGAAGGAAACACCATATATTTT.

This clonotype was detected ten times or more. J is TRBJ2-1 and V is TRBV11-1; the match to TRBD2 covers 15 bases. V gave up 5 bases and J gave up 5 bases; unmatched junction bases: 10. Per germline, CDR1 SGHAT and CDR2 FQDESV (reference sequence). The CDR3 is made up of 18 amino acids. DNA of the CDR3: TGTGCCAGCAGCATACTGGGACTAGCGGGGGGTTCTAACAATGAGCAGTTCTTC. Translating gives CASSILGLAGGSNNEQFF.

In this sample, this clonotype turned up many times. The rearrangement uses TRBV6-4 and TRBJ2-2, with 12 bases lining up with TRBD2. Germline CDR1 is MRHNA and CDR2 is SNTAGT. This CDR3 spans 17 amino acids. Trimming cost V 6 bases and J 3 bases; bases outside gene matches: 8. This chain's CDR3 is CASSQLAGGAYTGELFF. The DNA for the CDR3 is TGTGCCAGCAGCCAACTAGCGGGGGGCGCCTACACCGGGGAGCTGTTTTTT.

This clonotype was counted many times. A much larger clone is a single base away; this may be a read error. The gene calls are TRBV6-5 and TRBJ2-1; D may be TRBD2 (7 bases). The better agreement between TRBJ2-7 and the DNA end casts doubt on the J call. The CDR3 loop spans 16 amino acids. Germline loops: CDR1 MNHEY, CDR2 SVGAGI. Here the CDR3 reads CASSYSKGGALDEQYF. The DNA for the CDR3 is TGTGCCAGCAGTTACTCGAAAGGGGGGGCCTTAGATGAGCAGTACTTC.

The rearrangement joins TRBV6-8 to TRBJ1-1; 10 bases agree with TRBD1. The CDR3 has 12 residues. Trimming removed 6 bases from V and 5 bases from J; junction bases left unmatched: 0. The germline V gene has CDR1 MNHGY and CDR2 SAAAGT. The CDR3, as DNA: TGTGCCAGCAGGGGACAGGGGACTGAAGCTTTCTTT. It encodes CASRGQGTEAFF.

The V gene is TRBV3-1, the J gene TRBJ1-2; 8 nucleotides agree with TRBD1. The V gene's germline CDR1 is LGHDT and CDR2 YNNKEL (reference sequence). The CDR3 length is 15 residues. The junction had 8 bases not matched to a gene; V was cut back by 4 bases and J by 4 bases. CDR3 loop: CASSRGTGLSYGYTF. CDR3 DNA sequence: TGTGCCAGCAGCCGGGGGACAGGACTATCCTATGGCTACACCTTC.

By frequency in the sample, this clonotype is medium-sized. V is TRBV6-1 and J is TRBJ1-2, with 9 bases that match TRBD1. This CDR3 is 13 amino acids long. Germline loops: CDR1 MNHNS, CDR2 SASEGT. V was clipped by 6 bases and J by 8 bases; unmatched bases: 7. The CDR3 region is CASRPNRGQGYTF. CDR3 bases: TGTGCCAGCAGGCCTAACAGGGGGCAAGGCTACACCTTC.

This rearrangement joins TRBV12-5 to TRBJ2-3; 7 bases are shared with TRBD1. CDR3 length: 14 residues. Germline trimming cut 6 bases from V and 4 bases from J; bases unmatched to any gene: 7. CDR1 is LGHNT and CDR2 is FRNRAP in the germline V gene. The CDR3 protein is CASGSGGSADTQYF. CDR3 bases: TGTGCTAGTGGCTCAGGGGGTAGTGCAGATACGCAGTATTTT. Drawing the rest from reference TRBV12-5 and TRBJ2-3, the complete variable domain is DARVTQTPRHKVTEMGQEVTMRCQPILGHNTVFWYRQTMMQGLELLAYFRNRAPLDDSGMPKDRFSAEMPDATLATLKIQPSEPRDSAVYFCASGSGGSADTQYFGPGTRLTVL.

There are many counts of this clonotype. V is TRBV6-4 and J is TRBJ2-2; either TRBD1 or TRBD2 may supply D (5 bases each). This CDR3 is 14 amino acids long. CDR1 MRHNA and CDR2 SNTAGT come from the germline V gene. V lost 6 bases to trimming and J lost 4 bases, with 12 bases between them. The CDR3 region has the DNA TGTGCCAGCAGCCCCGGGACCCCCACCGGGGAGCTGTTTTTT. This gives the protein CASSPGTPTGELFF.

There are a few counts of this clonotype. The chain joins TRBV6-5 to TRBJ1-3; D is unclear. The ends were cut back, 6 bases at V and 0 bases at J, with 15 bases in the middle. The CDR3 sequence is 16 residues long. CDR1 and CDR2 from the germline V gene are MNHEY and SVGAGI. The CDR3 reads CASSQARPSSGNTIYF. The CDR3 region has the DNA TGTGCCAGCAGCCAAGCCAGGCCTAGCTCTGGAAACACCATATATTTT.

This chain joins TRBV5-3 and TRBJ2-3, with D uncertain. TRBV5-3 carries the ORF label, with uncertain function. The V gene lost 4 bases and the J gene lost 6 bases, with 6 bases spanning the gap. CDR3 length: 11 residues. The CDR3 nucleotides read TGTGCCAGAAGCGTCGGTGATACGCAGTATTTT. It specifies CARSVGDTQYF.